The 6 T cell receptor beta chains reported below all come from one sample, sequenced in a study of T cell clonotyping in hematopoietic cell transplantation. TCRdb's table, derived via immunoSEQ multiplex PCR, lists solely in-frame clones and lacks some. The data show fewer than 3,500 clones, under 65% seen once. This specimen consisted of peripheral blood mononuclear cells, obtained 30 days after allogeneic stem cell transplant. The source is a female patient between 30 and 40 years old who had an allogeneic stem cell transplant, so T cells may come from the graft donor. Some clones in this sample may be carry-over from other donors' samples.

V gene TRBV2 combines with J gene TRBJ1-1; TRBD1 might be the D (5 bases). Germline lookup yields CDR1 SNHLY and CDR2 FYNNEI. V lost 2 bases, J lost 3 bases, and 10 bases lay in between. CDR3 size: 14 residues. CDR3 coding DNA: TGTGCCAGCAGTGAAAGGGGAGATGACACTGAAGCTTTCTTT. Protein: CASSERGDDTEAFF.

The chain has TRBV27 and TRBJ1-4; D remains unclear. The CDR3 sequence is 15 residues long. Deletions cut 5 bases from V and 4 bases from J, with 14 bases between. The V gene's germline CDR1 is MNHEY and CDR2 SMNVEV (reference sequence). Here the CDR3 DNA reads TGTGCCAGCAGTGCCTTAGTGTCCATTAATGAAAAACTGTTTTTT. Protein sequence: CASSALVSINEKLFF.

The V and J genes are TRBV2 and TRBJ1-6, with 7 bases that match TRBD1. Germline lookup yields CDR1 SNHLY and CDR2 FYNNEI. V lost 6 bases, J lost 8 bases, and 13 bases stayed unmatched. The CDR3 is 16 residues long. The CDR3 nucleotides are TGTGCCAGCAGCGAAACGACAGGGAAGGTGGATTCACCCCTCCACTTT. Its protein is CASSETTGKVDSPLHF.

The rearrangement uses TRBV30 and TRBJ1-1; perhaps TRBD1 as D (5 bases). The germline gives CDR1 GTSNPN, CDR2 SVGIG (reference sequence). The CDR3 loop spans 14 amino acids. The V gene lost 4 bases and the J gene lost 0 bases, with 12 bases spanning the gap. CDR3 DNA: TGTGCCTGGAACTCCAGGGCTCTGAACACTGAAGCTTTCTTT. Translating gives CAWNSRALNTEAFF.

This chain links TRBV11-1 with TRBJ2-2; D possibly corresponds to TRBD2 (7 bases). Germline loops: CDR1 SGHAT, CDR2 FQDESV (reference sequence). V dropped 5 bases and J dropped 5 bases, with 21 bases sitting between them. CDR3 size: 17 residues. The CDR3 DNA is TGTGCCAGCAGCCCGCGGGGGCCGGGAACAGGGACCGGGGAGCTGTTTTTT. Amino acid sequence: CASSPRGPGTGTGELFF.

The V call is TRBV10-3, the J call TRBJ1-2; D is possibly TRBD1 (6 bases). The germline V gene encodes CDR1 ENHRY and CDR2 SYGVKD. This CDR3 has 13 amino acids. Trimming removed 5 bases from V and 5 bases from J, with 12 bases in between. CDR3 loop: CAISSDSPYGYTF. The CDR3 nucleotides read TGTGCCATCAGTTCGGACAGTCCTTATGGCTACACCTTC.